This section outlines one T cell receptor beta chain sequence together with its context. Seattle patient enrollment occurred during active infection, with longitudinal follow-up thereafter. This sample was included in a study of blood T cell repertoires in COVID-19. As for the study in general: Some COVID-19 samples were acute and others convalescent; all came from the United States, Italy and Spain. From T cells, B-cell-depleted T cells, or PBMCs came the material, which was cDNA or gDNA.

CDR3 length equals 15 residues. CDR1 is WNHNN, CDR2 SYGVQD, per germline (reference sequence). Trimming removed 4 bases from V and 0 bases from J, with 10 bases in between. In the original analysis: Amplification from reference gene primers served as the basis for estimated nucleated cell counts. This table comes from immunoSEQ multiplex PCR, and its TCRdb copy is limited to in-frame clones, with some not included. The V and J calls and clone size were taken over from that table, and D and trimming were inferred from the DNA. The repertoire consists of roughly 22,000 clones, with 80% to 90% occurring once and the leading ten covering less than 2.5%.

This clonotype was sampled from a woman in her sixties or seventies with COVID-19, enrolled during active disease. The chain employs TRBV10-1 and TRBJ1-5; a weak D match, TRBD1 (5 bases). Material for sequencing was peripheral blood. The CDR3 DNA is TGCGCCAGCAGTGGCACAGGTTATAGCAATCAGCCCCAGCATTTT. As protein: CASSGTGYSNQPQHF.